These 2 T cell receptor beta chains share one sample of origin, sequenced in a study of cytomegalovirus exposure and HLA in healthy donors. Researchers ran the PCR with 60 Vbeta and 13 Jbeta primers. Clones were sequenced by immunoSEQ multiplex PCR, and TCRdb holds only the in-frame ones, with some missing. The sample contains about 160,000 clones, roughly 84% of which appear only once. The sample comprised PBMCs. These receptors were taken from a male donor in good health and CMV-seronegative.

The sample holds a few counts of this clone. The chain has TRBV5-1 and TRBJ1-3; D remains unclear. Germline values: CDR1 SGHRS, CDR2 YFSETQ. V lost 0 bases, J lost 5 bases, and 9 bases lay in between. The CDR3 is 14 amino acids. This CDR3 is CASSLEAGRNTIYF. The CDR3 nucleotides are TGCGCCAGCAGCTTGGAAGCAGGTCGAAACACCATATATTTT.

V usage is TRBV5-4 and J usage is TRBJ1-1; 7 nucleotides align to TRBD1. The germline V gene has CDR1 SGHNT and CDR2 YYREEE (reference sequence). This CDR3 spans 13 amino acids. Losses at the gene ends were 0 bases for V and 9 bases for J; bases not matched to a gene: 5. The CDR3 loop reads CASSLVEQGQAFF. The CDR3 coding sequence is TGTGCCAGCAGCTTGGTGGAACAGGGGCAAGCTTTCTTT.